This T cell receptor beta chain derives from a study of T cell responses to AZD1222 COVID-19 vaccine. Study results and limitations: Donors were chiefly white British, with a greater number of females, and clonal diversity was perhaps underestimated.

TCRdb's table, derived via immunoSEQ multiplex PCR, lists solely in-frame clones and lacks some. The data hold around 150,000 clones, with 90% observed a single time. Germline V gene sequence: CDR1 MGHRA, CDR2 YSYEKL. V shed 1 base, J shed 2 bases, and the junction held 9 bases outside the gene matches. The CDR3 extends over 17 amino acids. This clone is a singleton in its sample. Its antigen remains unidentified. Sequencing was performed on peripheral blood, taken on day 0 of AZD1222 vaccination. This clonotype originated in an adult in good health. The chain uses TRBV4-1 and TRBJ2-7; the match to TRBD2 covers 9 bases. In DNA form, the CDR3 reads TGCGCCAGCAGCCAAGTTTTAAGCGGGGGGTCTCCCTACGAGCAGTACTTC. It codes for CASSQVLSGGSPYEQYF.